This paragraph covers one TCR beta chain sequence. Its antigen remains unidentified. No base quality values were provided; no much bigger clone lies one nucleotide off. Trimming costs V 4 bases and J 8 bases, and their ends lie 11 bases apart. CDR1 and CDR2, per the germline V gene, are KGHSH and LQKENI. Its CDR3 holds 13 amino acids, cysteine through phenylalanine. The entry retains the CDR3 DNA only, 39 bases that are in frame from base 1. Separate from the approximately 700-subject first cohort, the validation cohort of roughly 110 subjects was the group to which the donors belonged. The entry originates in a study of cytomegalovirus exposure and HLA in healthy donors (TCRdb year 2017). For the wider study: According to a later analysis, the roughly 120 validation repertoires were produced on the same platform as the 666 repertoires of the first cohort. The aim of the study was to test whether cataloging public T cell receptors could identify signatures of past pathogen exposure. Along with the approximately 620-subject first cohort, a separate validation cohort of over a hundred different subjects was used. To predict cytomegalovirus infection status, the study brought together high-throughput TCR immunosequencing, statistical association of individual TCRs with disease status, and machine learning. Broader findings and caveats from the paper: In vitro tests confirmed that a few of the cytomegalovirus-associated TCR beta chains recognize cytomegalovirus antigens. A later analysis found that TCRs clustered in the first cohort also tended to co-occur in the roughly 110 validation repertoires, with 94% of cluster scores above 0. According to the authors, the approach could potentially be generalized to other disease states and immunological phenotypes. The validation cohort had no HLA typing available for a later analysis, so co-occurrence within that cohort was assessed over all 110 or so repertoires. In the study, some 160 TCR beta chains were listed as associated with cytomegalovirus. Cytomegalovirus status was reported to be diagnosed by the classifier with high specificity and sensitivity in both the original and validation cohorts. Most TCR sequences were seen in very few donors, while some public TCRs were found in many individuals.

The library was made by the immunoSEQ multiplex PCR assay. For the original study's pipeline: A statistical classification framework was built to diagnose cytomegalovirus status from the catalog of TCR beta chain sequences. TCRdb stores this immuneACCESS table with in-frame sequences only. Part of the clones is absent; in the studies checked, under half of the shortfall reflects unresolved V genes, and no reason is known for the rest. V and J calls and clone size are as listed in that table; D and trimming were resolved from the DNA. The sample table holds more than 80,000 clones, of which roughly 96% were seen once. The ten biggest clones cover approximately 1.4% of the sample.

Sequences were obtained from PBMCs. The chain is assembled from TRBV18 and TRBJ1-4; the D gene remains uncertain. The TCR comes from a woman aged 18-29 years in good health and CMV-seronegative. In nucleotides, the sequence is TGTGCCAGCTCACTGGTATTGAGGGAAAAACTGTTTTTT. Translated, this gives CASSLVLREKLFF.